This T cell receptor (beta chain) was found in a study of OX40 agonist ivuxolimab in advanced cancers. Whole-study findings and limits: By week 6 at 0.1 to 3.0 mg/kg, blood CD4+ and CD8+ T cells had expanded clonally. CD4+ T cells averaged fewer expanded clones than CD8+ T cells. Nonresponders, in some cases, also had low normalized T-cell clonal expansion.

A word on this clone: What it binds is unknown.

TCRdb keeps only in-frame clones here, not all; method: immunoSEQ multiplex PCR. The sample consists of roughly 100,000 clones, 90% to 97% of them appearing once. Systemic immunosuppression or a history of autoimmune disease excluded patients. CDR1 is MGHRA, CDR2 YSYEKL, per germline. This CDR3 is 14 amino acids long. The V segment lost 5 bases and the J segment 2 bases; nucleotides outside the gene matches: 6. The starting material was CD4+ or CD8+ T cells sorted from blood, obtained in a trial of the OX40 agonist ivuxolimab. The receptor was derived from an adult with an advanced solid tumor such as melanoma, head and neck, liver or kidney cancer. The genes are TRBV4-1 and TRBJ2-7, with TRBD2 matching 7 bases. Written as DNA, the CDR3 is TGCGCCAGCAGCGCGGCTAGCGGAGCCTACGAGCAGTACTTC. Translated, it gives CASSAASGAYEQYF.